This paragraph reports one T cell receptor (beta chain). Its binding antigen is unknown. No clone much larger than this one lies a single base away; base qualities are absent. The immunoSEQ kit was used, according to the manufacturer's recommendations, to generate TCR beta libraries from genomic DNA. To prepare the libraries, a first multiplex PCR with proprietary primers was run, followed by a second PCR that added unique barcodes, and a bead cleanup was done after each round. A positive control reaction and a negative control reaction, both provided in the kit, were run with every batch of samples. The final libraries were assessed on an Agilent 4200 TapeStation D1000 ScreenTape, pooled by volume, and quantified by qPCR. Sequencing was performed on an Illumina NextSeq500 using a MidOutput 150-cycle cartridge, with 156 Read1 cycles, 15 Index1 cycles, and the kit custom primers. The pooled library was loaded at 0.9 to 1 pM with a roughly 20% PhiX control spike-in. In the authors' own workflow: The vendor-processed data were analyzed in R, and a clonotype was defined as all T cells that share the same CDR3 nucleotide sequence. For clone abundance analyses, frequencies were normalized to the 10,000 most abundant clones per sample. Public T cell clones, which averaged fewer than five per sample, were removed prior to analysis. Tumor-enriched and baseline blood-enriched clonotypes were defined by at least a 32-fold difference in abundance between compartments. A beta-binomial differential abundance model was applied to find clonotypes that expanded or contracted between blood time points. Tumor-blood repertoire similarity was measured with the Baroni-Urbani and Buser coefficient, and groups were compared using two-tailed Wilcoxon tests in R. The source is immuneACCESS, and TCRdb retained only in-frame sequences with V and J called. Part of the clones is not carried over; for the studies checked, unresolved V genes explain less than half of this, and the remainder is unexplained. The V and J calls and clone size come from that table; D and trimming were worked out from the DNA. Present in this sample are 97,000 or so clones, 75% to 85% of which were seen just once. 6% to 9% of the sample goes to the ten largest clones.

This record comes from a study of radiation and T cells in renal cell carcinoma (dated by TCRdb to 2018 to 2021). Background on the whole study: A total of around 50 samples underwent TCR beta sequencing, made up of 26 tumors and some 27 peripheral blood samples. The final blood draw was performed at 4 weeks after radiation, at the same time as nephrectomy. Across all 55 or so samples, 4,016,671 unique CDR3 nucleotide sequences, encoding 2,658,974 unique CDR3 amino acid sequences, were identified.

The label giving this sample's time point can be read as: blood 4 weeks post-SBRT, at nephrectomy. The sample's treatment or condition label, decoded: 15 Gy SBRT to primary tumor, nephrectomy 4 weeks later. Samples were obtained from a clinical trial, in which 15 Gy stereotactic body radiation therapy was delivered to primary renal cell carcinomas and nephrectomy was performed 4 weeks later. To follow tumor-enriched clonotypes, peripheral blood was collected serially from radiation-treated patients at baseline and again at 2 weeks and 4 weeks after SBRT. Every patient's renal cell carcinoma showed clear cell pathology. The QIAamp DNA Blood Mini Kit (Qiagen) was used to prepare genomic DNA for TCR sequencing. Samples were included in the analyses only if all quality control checks were passed. Study-wide conclusions, independent of this receptor: Dynamics of the blood repertoire were not tracked past 4 weeks after treatment. No pretreatment tumor biopsies were available, so the baseline intratumoral presence of clonotypes could not be determined. In blood, the top tumor clonotypes increased between baseline and 2 weeks post-radiation and then shrank by 4 weeks, which suggests that tumor-resident clones expanded only transiently. Effects of radiation dose or scheduling on the TCR repertoire could not be addressed with the single-armed trial design.

The CDR3, from cysteine to phenylalanine, totals 16 residues. The CDR3 DNA has 48 bases and is translated from base 1. CDR1 and CDR2, per the germline V gene, are SGHVS and FQNEAQ. Compared with germline, V lacks 3 bases and J lacks 0 bases; bases without a gene match: 7. The sample here was blood, taken from a patient whose treatment included radiotherapy and nephrectomy. This chain is built from TRBV7-8 and TRBJ1-2; 7 bases in the middle match TRBD1. The receptor's source is a man in his 60s with renal cell carcinoma. Read as DNA, the sequence is TGTGCCAGCAGCTTCCGATCCGGGACAGCTAACTATGGCTACACCTTC. This encodes CASSFRSGTANYGYTF.